Listed here are 10 T cell receptor beta chains from one sample, sequenced in a study of blood T cells in healthy people across ages. A second roughly 6 to 11 cycle PCR used barcoded and J-beta primers. Using its own MiXCR run on the 5' RACE reads, TCRdb lists one record per CDR3 protein. Of about 720,000 distinct CDR3 sequences listed, roughly 25% were seen once; the top ten hold approximately 4%. These data also formed part of another study, on T cells of mothers and their children.

Sequences were obtained from blood. The receptors stem from a boy younger than 18 in good health.

This clonotype was detected a few times. The chain uses TRBV27 and TRBJ1-1; maybe TRBD1 (5 bases). Deletions cut 3 bases from V and 1 base from J, with 12 bases between. Germline V gene data show CDR1 as MNHEY and CDR2 as SMNVEV (reference sequence). This CDR3 is 15 amino acids long. CDR3 in amino acids: CASSFEAGKNTEAFF. CDR3 nucleotides: TGTGCCAGCAGTTTTGAGGCAGGGAAGAACACTGAAGCTTTCTTT.

The CDR3 nucleotides read TGCAGCGTTGAAGGGGGGGACCAGTTCTACGAGCAGTACTTC. As protein: CSVEGGDQFYEQYF. The chain carries TRBV29-1 and TRBJ2-5, with a weak D call TRBD2 (6 bases). With the DNA end fitting TRBJ2-7 better, the J assignment may be wrong. Germline CDR1 is SQVTM and CDR2 is ANQGSEA. The CDR3 covers 14 residues.

The chain joins TRBV6-2 or TRBV6-3 to TRBJ1-4, with 9 bases identical to TRBD1. The CDR3 is made up of 13 amino acids. With V trimmed by 7 bases and J by 16 bases, 13 bases remained unmatched. CDR1 is MNHEY and CDR2 is SVGEGT in the germline V gene. In DNA, the CDR3 is TGTGCCAGCACCAACGGACAGGGGATTGGACAGTTTTTT. Residues: CASTNGQGIGQFF.

The rearrangement joins TRBV7-8 to TRBJ2-3; 10 nucleotides line up with TRBD2. Unmatched junction bases numbered 8, after V lost 0 bases and J lost 5 bases. The CDR3 sequence is 17 residues long. Germline CDR1 SGHVS, CDR2 FQNEAQ. CDR3 nucleotides: TGTGCCAGCAGCTTAGCCTTCCTAGCGGGAGTGAAAGATACGCAGTATTTT. Its translation is CASSLAFLAGVKDTQYF.

This clonotype was counted between two and nine times. CDR3 nucleotide sequence: TGTGCCAGTAGTATAGAATGGGTGTCCCAGGGCCTGAACACTGAAGCTTTCTTT. This sequence encodes CASSIEWVSQGLNTEAFF. J is TRBJ1-1 and V is TRBV19; D is perhaps TRBD1 (5 bases). The V gene's germline CDR1 is LNHDA and CDR2 SQIVND (reference sequence). The CDR3 sequence is 18 residues long. With 0 bases removed from V and 0 bases from J, the gap between germline ends came to 17 bases.

This chain joins TRBV9 and TRBJ1-6; TRBD1 might be the D (6 bases). The CDR3 loop spans 14 amino acids. V shed 0 bases and J shed 9 bases, with 10 bases lying between them. The V gene's germline CDR1 is SGDLS and CDR2 YYNGEE. The CDR3 region is CASSVEGGPSPLHF. The CDR3 region has the DNA TGTGCCAGCAGCGTAGAGGGGGGGCCTTCACCCCTCCACTTT.

The chain joins TRBV7-9 to TRBJ2-1; TRBD2 matches at 14 bases. The J call may be in error: the DNA end matches TRBJ2-5 better. The CDR3 is 17 residues long. Germline V lookup: CDR1 SEHNR, CDR2 FQNEAQ (reference sequence). The CDR3 nucleotides read TGTGCCAGCATGGGACTAGCGGGGGCCAAACTCCAAGAGACCCAGTACTTC. Its translation: CASMGLAGAKLQETQYF.

This clonotype was found a few times. The J gene is TRBJ2-5, the V gene TRBV20-1; no clear D. The CDR3 is 12 amino acids. Trimming removed 0 bases at V and 6 bases at J, with 8 bases between. CDR1 and CDR2 (germline): DFQATT, SNEGSKA (reference sequence). CDR3 region: CSARDHMKTQYF. CDR3 in DNA: TGCAGTGCTAGAGATCATATGAAGACCCAGTACTTC.

The chain recombines TRBV7-2 with TRBJ2-2, with TRBD2 identical over 13 bases. This CDR3 has 15 residues. Germline V lookup: CDR1 SGHTA, CDR2 FQGNSA. Trimming at V came to 6 bases and at J to 5 bases, leaving 3 bases not matched to a gene. The CDR3 DNA sequence: TGTGCCAGCAGGGCGGGACTAGCGGGGACCGGGGAGCTGTTTTTT. Translating it yields CASRAGLAGTGELFF.

This clonotype was observed a handful of times. This chain connects TRBV3-1 to TRBJ2-1; 9 bases line up with TRBD2. Per the germline V gene, CDR1 is LGHDT and CDR2 is YNNKEL (reference sequence). CDR3 size: 17 residues. With V trimmed by 0 bases and J by 6 bases, 9 bases remained unmatched. CDR3 sequence reads: CASSQDLGGGALNEQFF. As DNA, the CDR3 is TGTGCCAGCAGCCAAGATCTAGGCGGGGGGGCCCTCAATGAGCAGTTCTTC.